The present T cell receptor beta chain was sequenced within a study of blood T cell repertoires in COVID-19. Study background: From the United States, Italy and Spain came samples of acute and convalescent COVID-19. T cells, B-cell-depleted T cells, or PBMCs provided the cDNA or gDNA that served as material.

Sequencing was performed with immunoSEQ multiplex PCR; in TCRdb, only in-frame clones are kept and a portion is missing. This table has about 67,000 clones, approximately 90% appearing once. V lost 5 bases to trimming and J lost 9 bases; unmatched junction nucleotides: 12. Germline V lookup: CDR1 SGHVS, CDR2 FNYEAQ. CDR3 length: 16 residues. The chain is built from TRBV7-6 and TRBJ2-1, with 11 positions matching TRBD2. This clonotype originated in a woman of 80 years or more with acute or convalescent COVID-19. The source material was peripheral blood. The CDR3 sequence is CASSQLAGATPAEQFF. CDR3 sequence (DNA): TGTGCCAGCAGCCAACTAGCGGGGGCAACTCCAGCTGAGCAGTTCTTC.